This entry lists 18 T cell receptor beta chains sequenced from one sample in a study of OX40 agonist ivuxolimab in advanced cancers. Some clones are missing from TCRdb's copy, which holds only in-frame ones; the method was immunoSEQ multiplex PCR. This sample has around 39,000 clones, with approximately 80% found just once. The sample here was CD4+ or CD8+ T cells sorted from blood, taken in a trial of the OX40 agonist ivuxolimab. These receptors were obtained from an adult with an advanced solid tumor such as melanoma, head and neck, liver or kidney cancer.

The rearrangement uses TRBV28 and TRBJ1-1; 7 bases match TRBD1. There are 15 residues in the CDR3. V dropped 6 bases and J dropped 0; count of bases not matched to a gene: 7. Germline V gene sequence: CDR1 MDHEN, CDR2 SYDVKM. The CDR3 region has the DNA TGTGCCAGCAGAGTAGGGGACAGAATGAACACTGAAGCTTTCTTT. It yields the protein CASRVGDRMNTEAFF. Supplemented by reference TRBV28 and TRBJ1-1, the full variable domain reads DVKVTQSSRYLVKRTGEKVFLECVQDMDHENMFWYRQDPGLGLRLIYFSYDVKMKEKGDIPEGYSVSREKKERFSLILESASTNQTSMYLCASRVGDRMNTEAFFGQGTRLTVV.

The sample holds a few counts of this clone. The rearrangement joins TRBV5-1 to TRBJ2-5; TRBD2 matches at 7 bases. CDR3 length equals 13 residues. Losses at the gene ends were 0 bases for V and 8 bases for J; bases not matched to a gene: 4. Germline values: CDR1 SGHRS, CDR2 YFSETQ. The CDR3: CASSLGEGDTQYF. CDR3 sequence (DNA): TGCGCCAGCAGCTTGGGGGAGGGAGACACCCAGTACTTC.

CDR3 bases: TGTGCCAGCAGCTTGCAGGGGAACACCGGGGAGCTGTTTTTT. Translating gives CASSLQGNTGELFF. J is TRBJ2-2 and V is TRBV7-3, with a possible D match to TRBD1 (5 bases). V lost 3 bases, J lost 1 base, and 6 bases lay in between. There are 14 residues in the CDR3. The germline CDR1 and CDR2 sequences are SGHTA and FQGTGA.

This chain joins TRBV2 and TRBJ2-2; no clear D gene. Trimming stripped 3 bases from V and 7 bases from J, with 3 bases between. The germline gives CDR1 SNHLY, CDR2 FYNNEI. The CDR3 covers 11 residues. The chain's CDR3 is CASSDGGELFF. The CDR3 bases are TGTGCCAGCAGTGACGGCGGGGAGCTGTTTTTT.

The chain employs TRBV18 and TRBJ2-2; 10 bases are shared with TRBD2. This CDR3 region has 18 residues. Trimming cost V 3 bases and J 5 bases; bases outside gene matches: 12. Germline V gene lookup returns CDR1 KGHSH and CDR2 LQKENI. CDR3 DNA: TGTGCCAGCTCACCCCGAAGCCGGACTAGCGGAGATACCGGGGAGCTGTTTTTT. It yields the protein CASSPRSRTSGDTGELFF.

The J gene is TRBJ2-3, the V gene TRBV9, with 7 bases lining up with TRBD2. J gave up 1 base and V 3 bases, and 5 bases lay outside the gene matches. This CDR3 is 15 amino acids long. The germline V gene has CDR1 SGDLS and CDR2 YYNGEE. CDR3 protein: CASSGGGYGTDTQYF. CDR3 nucleotide sequence: TGTGCCAGCAGCGGGGGAGGGTATGGCACAGATACGCAGTATTTT.

V usage is TRBV9 and J usage is TRBJ1-6; no firm D call. The CDR3 spans 14 residues. CDR1 and CDR2 (germline): SGDLS, YYNGEE. Between the trimmed V and J ends, which lost 3 bases and 7 bases, there was a span of 11 bases. The CDR3 loop is CASSELPLNSPLHF. CDR3 DNA: TGTGCCAGCAGCGAACTCCCCCTAAATTCACCCCTCCACTTT.

The rearrangement links TRBV5-6 to TRBJ2-7; 7 bases map to TRBD1. The CDR3 consists of 15 residues. Germline trimming cut 3 bases from V and 1 base from J; bases unmatched to any gene: 7. Per the germline V gene, CDR1 is SGHDT and CDR2 is YYEEEE. In nucleotides, the CDR3 is TGTGCCAGCAGCTACCGACGGACAGGATCCTACGAGCAGTACTTC. This codes for CASSYRRTGSYEQYF.

V and J are TRBV7-8 and TRBJ1-5; 8 bases map to TRBD1. With 5 bases clipped from V and 5 bases from J, the junction kept 11 bases outside the gene matches. The CDR3 is 16 amino acids. Germline V gene lookup returns CDR1 SGHVS and CDR2 FQNEAQ. CDR3 sequence: CASSIRTTGEHQPQHF. As DNA, the CDR3 is TGTGCCAGCAGCATAAGGACGACAGGGGAGCATCAGCCCCAGCATTTT.

This sequence joins TRBV15 and TRBJ2-1, with a tentative D call TRBD1 (6 bases). This CDR3 is 17 amino acids long. The V and J ends lost 1 base and 6 bases respectively, with 19 bases between them. The germline V gene encodes CDR1 LNHNV and CDR2 YYDKDF (reference sequence). The chain's CDR3 is CATSRGSNRADGNEQFF. CDR3 bases: TGTGCCACCAGCAGAGGGTCGAACAGGGCCGATGGCAATGAGCAGTTCTTC.

V and J are TRBV6-5 and TRBJ2-7; unclear D gene. Germline values: CDR1 MNHEY, CDR2 SVGAGI. Trimming removed 0 bases at V and 0 bases at J, with 3 bases between. The CDR3 loop spans 13 amino acids. The CDR3 sequence: CASSYSSSYEQYF. CDR3 bases: TGTGCCAGCAGTTACTCGAGCTCCTACGAGCAGTACTTC.

The chain recombines TRBV5-1 with TRBJ2-3; 7 nucleotides align to TRBD2. Per germline, CDR1 SGHRS and CDR2 YFSETQ. This CDR3 has 17 amino acids. With V trimmed by 1 base and J by 6 bases, 14 bases remained unmatched. DNA for the CDR3: TGCGCCAGCAGCTTGACCCCGGGACTACGCACGTTGGATACGCAGTATTTT. Amino acids: CASSLTPGLRTLDTQYF.

The chain has TRBV30 and TRBJ2-1; 12 bases map to TRBD2. The ends lost 5 bases at V and 13 bases at J; junction bases unmatched: 6. The CDR3 length is 12 residues. CDR1 is GTSNPN and CDR2 is SVGIG in the germline V gene (reference sequence). The CDR3 bases are TGTGCCTGGCGGTCTAGCGGGAGGGCCCAGTTCTTC. Its protein product is CAWRSSGRAQFF.

The chain recombines TRBV15 with TRBJ2-1; D ambiguous. CDR3 length equals 17 residues. Per germline, CDR1 LNHNV and CDR2 YYDKDF (reference sequence). V lost 3 bases and J lost 7, with 22 bases in between. CDR3 DNA: TGTGCCACCAGCAGTAGATCCTGGGAACAACCTTCTAATGAGCAGTTCTTC. Amino acid sequence: CATSSRSWEQPSNEQFF.

The chain couples TRBV6-6 to TRBJ1-2; D is possibly TRBD1 (5 bases). Trimming removed 8 bases at V and 6 bases at J, with 10 bases between. Germline-derived CDR1 and CDR2 are MNHNY and SVGAGI (reference sequence). The CDR3 is 11 amino acids. CDR3 in DNA: TGTGCCAGCGAGGCAGGGAATGGCTACACCTTC. It specifies CASEAGNGYTF.

The genes are TRBV9 and TRBJ2-1; 10 nucleotides agree with TRBD2. V dropped 0 bases and J dropped 8; count of bases not matched to a gene: 8. Germline values: CDR1 SGDLS, CDR2 YYNGEE. The CDR3 extends over 16 amino acids. The CDR3 region has the DNA TGTGCCAGCAGCGTAGGGGCAGCGGGAGGGTGGGATGAGCAGTTCTTC. It codes for CASSVGAAGGWDEQFF.

This clone has only one observation. The CDR3 loop is CASGLAGLGGGSYNEQFF. The CDR3 DNA reads as TGTGCTAGTGGTTTGGCTGGGTTAGGGGGGGGCTCCTACAATGAGCAGTTCTTC. The chain couples TRBV12-5 to TRBJ2-1; tentative D call: TRBD2 (7 bases). This CDR3 spans 18 amino acids. CDR1 and CDR2 (germline): LGHNT, FRNRAP. Trimming cost V 1 base and J 0 bases, with 16 bases left between them.

The chain joins TRBV19 to TRBJ1-5; the D is unclear. Germline V lookup: CDR1 LNHDA, CDR2 SQIVND (reference sequence). The V and J ends lost 5 bases and 0 bases respectively, with 11 bases between them. This CDR3 is built from 15 residues. CDR3 in DNA: TGTGCCAGTAGTGCTGGGCCTTATAGCAATCAGCCCCAGCATTTT. Translation gives CASSAGPYSNQPQHF.